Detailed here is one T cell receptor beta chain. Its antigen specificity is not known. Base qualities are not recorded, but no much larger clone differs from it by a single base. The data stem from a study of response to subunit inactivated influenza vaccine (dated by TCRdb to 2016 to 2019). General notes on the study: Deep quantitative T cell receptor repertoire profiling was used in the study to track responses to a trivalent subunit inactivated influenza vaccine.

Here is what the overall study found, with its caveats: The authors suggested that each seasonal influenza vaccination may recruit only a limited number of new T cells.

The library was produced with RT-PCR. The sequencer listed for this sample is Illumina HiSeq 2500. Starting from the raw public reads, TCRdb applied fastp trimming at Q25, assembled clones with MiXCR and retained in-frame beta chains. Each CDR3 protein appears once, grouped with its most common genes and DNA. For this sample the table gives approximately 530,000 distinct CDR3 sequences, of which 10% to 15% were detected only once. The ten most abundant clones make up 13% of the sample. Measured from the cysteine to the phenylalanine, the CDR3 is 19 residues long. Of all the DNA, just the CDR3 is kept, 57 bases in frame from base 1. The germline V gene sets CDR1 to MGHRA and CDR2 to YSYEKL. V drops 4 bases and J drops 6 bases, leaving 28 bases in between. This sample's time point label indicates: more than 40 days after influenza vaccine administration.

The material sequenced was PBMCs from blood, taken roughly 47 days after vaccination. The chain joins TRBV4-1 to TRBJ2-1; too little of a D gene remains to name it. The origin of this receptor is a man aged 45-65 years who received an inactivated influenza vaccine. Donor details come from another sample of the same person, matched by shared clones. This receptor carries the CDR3 CASSPRLIEVTQRLNEQFF. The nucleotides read TGCGCCAGCAGCCCAAGATTGATCGAAGTCACCCAGAGACTCAATGAGCAGTTCTTC.